The 9 T cell receptor beta chains given below trace back to one sample, sequenced in a study of T cell repertoires in cytomegalovirus infection (dated by TCRdb to about 2019). Which antigens these TCRs recognize remains unknown. Data came from an Illumina HiSeq 1500. The public reads were quality trimmed at Q25 with fastp and then assembled into clones with MiXCR by TCRdb, keeping productive beta chains. All rows with the same CDR3 protein become a single entry with the most common DNA and genes. The sample table lists about 830,000 distinct CDR3 sequences, less than 35% of them with a count of one. The top ten clonotypes cover around 12% of the sample. Reading the label with the study, this specimen's treatment or condition is: in vitro stimulation with specific CMV peptide epitopes to enrich CMV-specific T cells. The sample here was cultured CD8+ T cells from PBMCs, taken from culture after CMV antigen stimulation. These receptors all stem from a human donor in good health (CMV status not recorded). Some clones in this sample may be carry-over from other donors' samples.

This clonotype was counted only a few times. V usage is TRBV6-2 or TRBV6-3 and J usage is TRBJ1-1, with TRBD1 matching 7 bases. Germline assignment: CDR1 MNHEY and CDR2 SVGEGT. The ends lost 9 bases at V and 7 bases at J; junction bases unmatched: 11. The CDR3 consists of 13 residues. The CDR3 reads CASLRTGQYEAFF. The CDR3 nucleotides are TGTGCCAGTCTTCGGACAGGACAGTATGAAGCTTTCTTT.

By share of the sample, this clonotype is medium-sized. One end of the junction fails to match germline, which may point to a read error. The rearrangement uses TRBV12-3 or TRBV12-4 and TRBJ2-7, with no clear D. CDR3 length: 12 amino acids. CDR3 in amino acids: CASSLVSYEQYF. For the CDR3, the DNA is TGTGCCAGCAGCTTAGTCTCCTACGAGCAGTACTTC.

J is TRBJ2-3 and V is TRBV5-6; 7 bases match TRBD2. Germline V gives CDR1 SGHDT, CDR2 YYEEEE. CDR3 length equals 16 residues. The junction had 8 bases not matched to a gene; V was cut back by 1 base and J by 3 bases. CDR3 DNA: TGTGCCAGCAGCTTGAGTTCCCTAGCGGTGACAGATACGCAGTATTTT. Its protein product is CASSLSSLAVTDTQYF.

This clonotype has more than one count but fewer than ten. This chain uses TRBV6-1 with TRBJ2-2; D uncertain. Trimming took 2 bases from V and 0 from J, leaving 7 bases between them. This CDR3 comprises 15 residues. Per the germline V gene, CDR1 is MNHNS and CDR2 is SASEGT. CDR3 DNA: TGTGCCAGCAGTGAAATGACAACGAACACCGGGGAGCTGTTTTTT. Encoded protein: CASSEMTTNTGELFF.

The V and J genes are TRBV7-8 and TRBJ2-6; no reliable D call. CDR3 length equals 16 residues. V was trimmed by 5 bases and J by 3 bases, leaving 14 bases between them. Germline CDR1 and CDR2: SGHVS and FQNEAQ. In nucleotides, the CDR3 is TGTGCCAGCAGCATTTTCGATAGAGTTGGGGCCAACGTCCTGACTTTC. Translating it yields CASSIFDRVGANVLTF.

This clonotype occurred a few times. The rearrangement links TRBV19 to TRBJ1-5; 8 nucleotides line up with TRBD1. Germline CDR1 LNHDA, CDR2 SQIVND (reference sequence). V was clipped by 6 bases and J by 0 bases; unmatched bases: 16. The CDR3 has 19 amino acids. CDR3 sequence (DNA): TGTGCCAGTAGCCCCGACAGGGGCTACACCCCCTATAGCAATCAGCCCCAGCATTTT. Its protein product is CASSPDRGYTPYSNQPQHF.

Comments on this clonotype: The germline gene is not matched at one end of the junction; a read error may be the cause. The chain carries TRBV11-2 and TRBJ2-5, with 7 nucleotides matching TRBD2. CDR1 and CDR2 from the germline V gene are SGHAT and FQNNGV. This CDR3 is built from 16 residues. The chain's CDR3 is CTSSYGGNPSQETQYF. The CDR3 bases are TGTACCAGCAGCTACGGGGGGAATCCCTCCCAAGAGACCCAGTACTTC. The full variable domain, with the rest looked up from reference TRBV11-2 and TRBJ2-5, is EAGVAQSPRYKIIEKRQSVAFWCNPISGHATLYWYQQILGQGPKLLIQFQNNGVVDDSQLPKDRFSAERLKGVDSTLKIQPAKLEDSAVYLCTSSYGGNPSQETQYFGPGTRLLVL.

The table lists this clonotype with a count of one. This chain links TRBV20-1 with TRBJ1-1; D is undetermined. The CDR3 has 13 amino acids. Germline CDR1 is DFQATT and CDR2 is SNEGSKA (reference sequence). Trimming shortened V by 0 bases and J by 1 base, and 6 bases separated the two germline ends. The CDR3 nucleotides read TGCAGTGCTAGAGAGTCAGGGAACACTGAAGCTTTCTTT. Translated, it gives CSARESGNTEAFF.

The chain is built from TRBV4-1 and TRBJ1-6; the D gene is possibly TRBD1 (5 bases). The CDR3 length is 17 residues. Germline lookup yields CDR1 MGHRA and CDR2 YSYEKL. The ends were cut back, 0 bases at V and 4 bases at J, with 13 bases in the middle. CDR3 loop: CASSQESGGVYNSPLHF. CDR3 DNA sequence: TGCGCCAGCAGCCAAGAGTCTGGAGGGGTTTATAATTCACCCCTCCACTTT.